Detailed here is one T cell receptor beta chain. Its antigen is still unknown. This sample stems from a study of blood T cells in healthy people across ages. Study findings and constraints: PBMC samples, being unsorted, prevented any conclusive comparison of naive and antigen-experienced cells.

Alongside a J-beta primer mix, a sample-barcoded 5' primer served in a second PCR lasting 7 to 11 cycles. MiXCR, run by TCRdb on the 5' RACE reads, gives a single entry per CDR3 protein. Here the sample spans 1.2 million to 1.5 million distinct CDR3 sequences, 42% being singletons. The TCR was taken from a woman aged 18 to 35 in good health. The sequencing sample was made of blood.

The CDR3: CSARGQDRYEQYF. The CDR3 bases are TGCAGTGCCCGGGGACAGGATAGGTACGAGCAGTACTTC. The V gene is TRBV20-1, the J gene TRBJ2-5; 8 bases are shared with TRBD1. The better agreement between TRBJ2-7 and the DNA end casts doubt on the J call. There are 13 residues in the CDR3. Germline assignment: CDR1 DFQATT and CDR2 SNEGSKA (reference sequence).